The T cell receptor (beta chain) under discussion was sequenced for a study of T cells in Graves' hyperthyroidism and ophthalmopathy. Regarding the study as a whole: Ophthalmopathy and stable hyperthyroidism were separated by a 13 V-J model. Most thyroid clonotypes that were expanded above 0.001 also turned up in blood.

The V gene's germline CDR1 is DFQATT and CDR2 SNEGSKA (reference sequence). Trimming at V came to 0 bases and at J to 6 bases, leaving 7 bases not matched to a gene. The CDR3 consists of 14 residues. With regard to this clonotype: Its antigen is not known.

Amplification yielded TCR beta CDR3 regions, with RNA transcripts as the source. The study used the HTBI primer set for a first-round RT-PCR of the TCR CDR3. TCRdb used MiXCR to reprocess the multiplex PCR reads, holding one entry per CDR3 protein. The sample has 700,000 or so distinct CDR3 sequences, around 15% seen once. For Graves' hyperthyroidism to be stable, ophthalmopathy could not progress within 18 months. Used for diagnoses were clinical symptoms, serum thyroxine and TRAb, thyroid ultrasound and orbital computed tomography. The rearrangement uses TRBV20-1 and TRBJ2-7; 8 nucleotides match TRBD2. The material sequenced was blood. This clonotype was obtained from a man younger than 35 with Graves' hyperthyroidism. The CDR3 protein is CSAREDGGGSEQYF. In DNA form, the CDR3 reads TGCAGTGCTAGAGAGGACGGGGGGGGCTCCGAGCAGTACTTC.